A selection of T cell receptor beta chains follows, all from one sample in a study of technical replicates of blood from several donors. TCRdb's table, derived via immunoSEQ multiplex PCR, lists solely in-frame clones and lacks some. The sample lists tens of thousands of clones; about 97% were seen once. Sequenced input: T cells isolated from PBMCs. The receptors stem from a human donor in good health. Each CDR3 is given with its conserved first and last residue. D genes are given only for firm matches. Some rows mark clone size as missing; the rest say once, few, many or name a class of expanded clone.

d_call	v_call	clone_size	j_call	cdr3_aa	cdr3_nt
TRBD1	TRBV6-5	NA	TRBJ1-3	CASSSETGSIHIYF	TGTGCCAGCAGTTCAGAGACAGGGTCGATACACATATATTTT
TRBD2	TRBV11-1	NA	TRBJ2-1	CASSLVSGRGYNEQFF	TGTGCCAGCAGCTTGGTTAGCGGGAGAGGCTACAATGAGCAGTTCTTC
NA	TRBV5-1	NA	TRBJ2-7	CASSLERSRPSYEQYF	TGCGCCAGCAGCCTAGAACGGTCTCGTCCTTCCTACGAGCAGTACTTC
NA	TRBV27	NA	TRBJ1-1	CASIRGGDTEAFF	TGTGCCAGCATTAGAGGAGGGGACACTGAAGCTTTCTTT
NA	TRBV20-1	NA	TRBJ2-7	CSARSSYEQYF	TGCAGTGCTAGGTCCAGCTACGAGCAGTACTTC
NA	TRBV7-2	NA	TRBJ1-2	CASSHETVYGYTF	TGTGCCAGCAGCCATGAGACAGTCTATGGCTACACCTTC
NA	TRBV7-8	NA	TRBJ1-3	CASSLASSGNTIYF	TGTGCCAGCAGCTTAGCGTCCAGTGGAAACACCATATATTTT
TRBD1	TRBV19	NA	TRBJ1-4	CASSMGQGAHSEKLFF	TGTGCCAGTAGTATGGGACAGGGGGCGCACAGTGAAAAACTGTTTTTT
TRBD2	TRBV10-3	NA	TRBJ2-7	CAISESGLGIGQYF	TGTGCCATCAGTGAGTCGGGACTAGGGATAGGGCAGTACTTC
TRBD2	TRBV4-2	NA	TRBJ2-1	CASSQASGRYNEQFF	TGTGCCAGCAGCCAGGCTAGCGGGAGATACAATGAGCAGTTCTTC
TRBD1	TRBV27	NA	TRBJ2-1	CASSLIGTGVYEQFF	TGTGCCAGCAGTTTAATAGGGACAGGGGTCTATGAGCAGTTCTTC
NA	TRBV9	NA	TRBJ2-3	CASTPDNTDTQYF	TGTGCCAGCACCCCGGACAACACAGATACGCAGTATTTT
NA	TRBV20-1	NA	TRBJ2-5	CSARVQETQYF	TGCAGTGCTAGAGTTCAGGAGACCCAGTACTTC
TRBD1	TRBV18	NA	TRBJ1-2	CASSPDQGTGTGGYTF	TGTGCCAGCTCACCTGACCAAGGGACAGGGACCGGCGGCTACACCTTC
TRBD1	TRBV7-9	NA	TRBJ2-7	CASSLPTRGQGSYYEQYF	TGTGCCAGCAGCTTACCCACCCGCGGACAGGGGAGCTACTACGAGCAGTACTTC
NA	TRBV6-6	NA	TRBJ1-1	CASTPTGLDTEAFF	TGTGCCAGCACCCCCACAGGGTTAGACACTGAAGCTTTCTTT
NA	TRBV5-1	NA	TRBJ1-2	CASSFWTQDSYYGYTF	TGCGCCAGCAGCTTTTGGACTCAGGACAGCTACTATGGCTACACCTTC
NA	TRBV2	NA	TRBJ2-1	CASRVRGSSTNEQFF	TGTGCCAGCAGAGTACGTGGGAGCTCCACGAATGAGCAGTTCTTC
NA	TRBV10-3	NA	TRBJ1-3	CAISETHQGTGNTIYF	TGTGCCATCAGTGAGACCCACCAGGGTACTGGAAACACCATATATTTT
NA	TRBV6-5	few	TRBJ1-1	CASSPGSYREAFF	TGTGCCAGCAGCCCAGGATCCTACCGTGAAGCTTTCTTT
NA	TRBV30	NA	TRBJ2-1	CAWSDTSTEQFF	TGTGCCTGGAGTGATACTAGCACTGAGCAGTTCTTC
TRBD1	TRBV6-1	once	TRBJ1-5	CASSEDRGIHQPQHF	TGTGCCAGCAGTGAGGACAGGGGTATTCATCAGCCCCAGCATTTT
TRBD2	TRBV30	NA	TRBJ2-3	CAWSSGTSAPTDTQYF	TGTGCCTGGAGTTCCGGGACTAGCGCACCCACAGATACGCAGTATTTT
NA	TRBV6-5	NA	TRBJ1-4	CASNPRGGPNEKLFF	TGTGCCAGCAACCCCCGGGGAGGGCCTAATGAAAAACTGTTTTTT
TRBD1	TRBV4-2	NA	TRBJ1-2	CASSQDSRQGVYGYTF	TGTGCCAGCAGCCAAGATAGTCGGCAGGGGGTCTATGGCTACACCTTC
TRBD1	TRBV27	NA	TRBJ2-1	CASSLTQGARWDEQFF	TGTGCCAGCAGTTTAACCCAGGGGGCCCGCTGGGATGAGCAGTTCTTC
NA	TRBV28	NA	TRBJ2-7	CASSLGHSLTYEQYF	TGTGCCAGCAGTTTAGGACACTCCTTAACCTACGAGCAGTACTTC
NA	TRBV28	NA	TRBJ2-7	CASSSREEQYF	TGTGCCAGCAGTTCGCGAGAGGAGCAGTACTTC
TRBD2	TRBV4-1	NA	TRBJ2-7	CASSQPGLAVFYEQYF	TGCGCCAGCAGCCAACCGGGACTAGCGGTTTTCTACGAGCAGTACTTC
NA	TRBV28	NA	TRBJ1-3	CASIGVGNTIYF	TGTGCCAGCATCGGAGTCGGAAACACCATATATTTT
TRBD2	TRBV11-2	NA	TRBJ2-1	CASSLAGGSPEQFF	TGTGCCAGCAGCCTAGCGGGAGGGTCGCCTGAGCAGTTCTTC
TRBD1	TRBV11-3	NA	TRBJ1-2	CASSSDRGPHGYTF	TGTGCCAGCAGCTCCGACAGGGGACCTCATGGCTACACCTTC
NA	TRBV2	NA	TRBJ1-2	CASIGANYGYTF	TGTGCCAGCATAGGAGCTAACTATGGCTACACCTTC
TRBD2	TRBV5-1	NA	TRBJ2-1	CASSLSGIYNEQFF	TGCGCCAGCAGCCTAAGCGGGATCTACAATGAGCAGTTCTTC
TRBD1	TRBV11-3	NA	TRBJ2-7	CASSPGQVASYEQYF	TGTGCCAGCAGCCCGGGACAGGTGGCATCCTACGAGCAGTACTTC
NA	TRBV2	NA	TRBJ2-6	CASNINSGANVLTF	TGTGCCAGCAACATTAACTCTGGGGCCAACGTCCTGACTTTC
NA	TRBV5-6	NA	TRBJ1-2	CASSLTFAGDYGYTF	TGTGCCAGCAGCTTGACTTTTGCAGGGGACTATGGCTACACCTTC
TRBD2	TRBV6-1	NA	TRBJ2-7	CASSVGLAGGIGDF	TGTGCCAGCAGTGTAGGACTAGCGGGAGGCATAGGGGACTTC
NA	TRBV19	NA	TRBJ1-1	CASSISFLNTEAFF	TGTGCCAGTAGTATATCCTTCCTGAACACTGAAGCTTTCTTT
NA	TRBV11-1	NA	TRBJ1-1	CASSSDPGRVANTEAFF	TGTGCCAGCAGCTCAGACCCGGGAAGGGTTGCGAACACTGAAGCTTTCTTT
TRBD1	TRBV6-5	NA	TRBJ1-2	CASSRQGIVSYGYTF	TGTGCCAGCAGTCGACAGGGAATAGTAAGCTATGGCTACACCTTC
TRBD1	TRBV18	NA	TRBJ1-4	CASSPRGTGEKLFF	TGTGCCAGCTCACCCCGAGGGACAGGGGAAAAACTGTTTTTT
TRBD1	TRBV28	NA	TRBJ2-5	CASSPMYRGPKAQYF	TGTGCCAGCAGTCCCATGTACAGGGGGCCAAAGGCCCAGTACTTC
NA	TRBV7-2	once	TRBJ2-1	CASSLVGLLSSYNEQFF	TGTGCCAGCAGCTTAGTTGGGCTCCTGAGCTCCTACAATGAGCAGTTCTTC
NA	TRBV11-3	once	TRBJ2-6	CASSLLRVSGANVLTF	TGTGCCAGCAGCTTACTCAGGGTCTCTGGGGCCAACGTCCTGACTTTC
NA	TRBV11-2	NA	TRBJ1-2	CASSLVRVNYGYTF	TGTGCCAGCAGCTTAGTGAGGGTTAACTATGGCTACACCTTC
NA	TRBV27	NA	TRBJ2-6	CASRNPGSGANVLTF	TGTGCCAGCAGGAACCCGGGCTCTGGGGCCAACGTCCTGACTTTC
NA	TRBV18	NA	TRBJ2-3	CASSPRSGGDTQYF	TGTGCCAGCTCACCTCGAAGCGGAGGGGATACGCAGTATTTT